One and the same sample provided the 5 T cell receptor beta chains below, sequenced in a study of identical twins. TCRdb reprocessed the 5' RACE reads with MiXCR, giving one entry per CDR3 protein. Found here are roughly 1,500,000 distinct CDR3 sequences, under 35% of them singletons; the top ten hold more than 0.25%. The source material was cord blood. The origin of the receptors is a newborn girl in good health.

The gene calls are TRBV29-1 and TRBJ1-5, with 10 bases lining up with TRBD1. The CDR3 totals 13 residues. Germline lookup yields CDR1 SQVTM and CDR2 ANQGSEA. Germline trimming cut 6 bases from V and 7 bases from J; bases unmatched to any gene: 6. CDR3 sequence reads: CSVPGTGVQPQHF. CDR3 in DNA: TGCAGCGTCCCCGGGACAGGGGTGCAGCCCCAGCATTTT.

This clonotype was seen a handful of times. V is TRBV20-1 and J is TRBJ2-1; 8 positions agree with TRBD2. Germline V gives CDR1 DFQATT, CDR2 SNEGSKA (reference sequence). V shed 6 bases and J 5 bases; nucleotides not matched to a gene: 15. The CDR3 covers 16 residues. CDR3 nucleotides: TGCAGTGCCCCCATTGTCGGGAGGGCTTTTGACAATGAGCAGTTCTTC. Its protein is CSAPIVGRAFDNEQFF.

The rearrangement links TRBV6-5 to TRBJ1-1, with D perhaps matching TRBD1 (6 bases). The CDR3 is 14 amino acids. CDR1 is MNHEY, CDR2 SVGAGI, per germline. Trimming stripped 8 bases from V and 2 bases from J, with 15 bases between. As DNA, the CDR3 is TGTGCCAGCCACCCGGCAGGGGCTAACACTGAAGCTTTCTTT. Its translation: CASHPAGANTEAFF.

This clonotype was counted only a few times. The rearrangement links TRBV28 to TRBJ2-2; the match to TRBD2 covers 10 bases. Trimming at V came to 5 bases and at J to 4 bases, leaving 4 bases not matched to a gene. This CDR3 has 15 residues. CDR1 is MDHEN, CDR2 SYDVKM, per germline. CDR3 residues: CASSLAGVGTGELFF. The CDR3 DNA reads TGTGCCAGCAGTCTAGCGGGAGTGGGCACCGGGGAGCTGTTTTTT.

In DNA, the CDR3 is TGTGCCAGCAGTTATCGAACAGGGGAAGGTGGCTACACCTTC. This gives the protein CASSYRTGEGGYTF. The rearrangement links TRBV6-6 to TRBJ1-2, with 7 positions matching TRBD1. Germline V gene sequence: CDR1 MNHNY, CDR2 SVGAGI (reference sequence). The CDR3 is 14 amino acids. After removal of 3 bases from V and 7 bases from J, the junction contained 8 bases not matched to a gene.